A selection of T cell receptor beta chains follows, all from one sample in a study of blood T cell repertoires in COVID-19. The method was immunoSEQ multiplex PCR; TCRdb's version includes in-frame clones alone and lacks a portion of them. The table has tens of thousands of clones, about three quarters seen once. Sequencing was carried out using peripheral blood. These receptors were taken from a man between 65 and 85 years old with active or convalescent COVID-19. Both conserved end residues are part of each CDR3. A D gene is named only where the DNA matches it firmly. Rows may omit the clone size; those that give it use once, few, many or a size class.

cdr3_nt cdr3_aa v_call d_call clone_size j_call
TGTGCCAGCAGCGGACCACAGGGGGGTACGGCTAATGAGCAGTTCTTC CASSGPQGGTANEQFF TRBV5-4 TRBD1 few TRBJ2-1
TGTGCCAGCAGATTAAGACAGGGGGAGAACACCGGGGAGCTGTTTTTT CASRLRQGENTGELFF TRBV7-7 TRBD1 . TRBJ2-2
TGTGCTAGTGCAGACCAGGCGATTAGCAATCAGCCCCAGCATTTT CASADQAISNQPQHF TRBV12-5 . . TRBJ1-5
TGTGCCAGCCAGTGGCAAGTCAACACCGGGGAGCTGTTTTTT CASQWQVNTGELFF TRBV5-6 . . TRBJ2-2
TGTGCCAGCAGCTTAACGCGGGGGGGCGCAGCTTTCTTT CASSLTRGGAAFF TRBV7-3 . . TRBJ1-1
TGTGCCTGGGGGAGGGGGCGGGTTGTGGAGACCCAGTACTTC CAWGRGRVVETQYF TRBV30 . . TRBJ2-5
TGTGCCAGCAGGGACAGGGGTTACGGCTACACCTTC CASRDRGYGYTF TRBV12-3/TRBV12-4 TRBD1 . TRBJ1-2
TGTGCCAGCAGCTTCGAAGCGGGAGAGCACAATGAGCAGTTCTTC CASSFEAGEHNEQFF TRBV7-2 TRBD2 few TRBJ2-1
TGTGCCAGCAGCTCCGGGAGAGCCTCCTTCACAGATACGCAGTATTTT CASSSGRASFTDTQYF TRBV7-2 . . TRBJ2-3
TGCGCCAGCAGCCGGGACAGGGGGAGGGCTGGGGCCAACGTCCTGACTTTC CASSRDRGRAGANVLTF TRBV5-1 TRBD1 once TRBJ2-6
TGTGCCAGTAGTACGTCGGACTGGGGAACTGGGGCCAAAAACATTCAGTACTTC CASSTSDWGTGAKNIQYF TRBV19 . once TRBJ2-4
TGTGCCTGGAGCCTAGGGAGGAACACCGGGGAGCTGTTTTTT CAWSLGRNTGELFF TRBV30 . . TRBJ2-2
TGTGCCAGTAGTATAGCGTTGGGCTACAGCAATCAGCCCCAGCATTTT CASSIALGYSNQPQHF TRBV19 . . TRBJ1-5
TGTGCCAGCTCAGTGGGAGAAGGGCCTAGTCAGCCCCAGCATTTT CASSVGEGPSQPQHF TRBV18 . . TRBJ1-5
TGTGCCAGCAGCTTCCAGGGACTAGCGGGAAACAATGAGCAGTTCTTC CASSFQGLAGNNEQFF TRBV11-3 TRBD2 . TRBJ2-1
TGTGCCAGCAGTTACCTATTCAACCGAGTTTCTGAAGCTTTCTTT CASSYLFNRVSEAFF TRBV6-2/TRBV6-3 . . TRBJ1-1
TGTGCCAGCAGTGATGCAGGGCCCTATCAGCCCCAGCATTTT CASSDAGPYQPQHF TRBV6-1 . few TRBJ1-5
TGTGCCAGCAGCCTGACAGGGGGTTCACCCCTCCACTTT CASSLTGGSPLHF TRBV6-5 TRBD1 . TRBJ1-6
TGTGCCAGCAGCCTCGGGATTCGGACAGGGGGCAACTATGGCTACACCTTC CASSLGIRTGGNYGYTF TRBV11-3 TRBD1 once TRBJ1-2
TGCGCCAGCAGCTCACCGGGACAGCCTAACTATGGCTACACCTTC CASSSPGQPNYGYTF TRBV5-1 TRBD1 . TRBJ1-2
TGTGCCACCAGCCGGGGGGGAGGGCCAGGGACTGGCTACACCTTC CATSRGGGPGTGYTF TRBV15 . . TRBJ1-2
TGTGCCAGCATGATGGACAGGGAGTCTGAAGCTTTCTTT CASMMDRESEAFF TRBV6-5 TRBD1 . TRBJ1-1